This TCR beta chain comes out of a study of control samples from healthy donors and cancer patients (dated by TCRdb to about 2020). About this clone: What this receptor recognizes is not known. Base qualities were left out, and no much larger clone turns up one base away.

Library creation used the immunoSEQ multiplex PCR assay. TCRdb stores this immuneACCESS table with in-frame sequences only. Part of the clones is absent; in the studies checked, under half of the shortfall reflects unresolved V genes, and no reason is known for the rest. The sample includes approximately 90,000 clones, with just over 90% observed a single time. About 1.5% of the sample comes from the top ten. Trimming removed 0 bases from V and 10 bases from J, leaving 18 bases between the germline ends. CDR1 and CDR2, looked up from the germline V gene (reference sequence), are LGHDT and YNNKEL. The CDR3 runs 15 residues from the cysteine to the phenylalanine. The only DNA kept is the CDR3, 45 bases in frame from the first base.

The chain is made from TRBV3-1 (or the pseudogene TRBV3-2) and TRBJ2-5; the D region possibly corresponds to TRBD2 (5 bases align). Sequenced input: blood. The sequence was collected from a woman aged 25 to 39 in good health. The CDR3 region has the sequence CASSQDRTRAGDQYF. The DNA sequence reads TGTGCCAGCAGCCAAGACCGTACTAGAGCTGGGGACCAGTACTTC.